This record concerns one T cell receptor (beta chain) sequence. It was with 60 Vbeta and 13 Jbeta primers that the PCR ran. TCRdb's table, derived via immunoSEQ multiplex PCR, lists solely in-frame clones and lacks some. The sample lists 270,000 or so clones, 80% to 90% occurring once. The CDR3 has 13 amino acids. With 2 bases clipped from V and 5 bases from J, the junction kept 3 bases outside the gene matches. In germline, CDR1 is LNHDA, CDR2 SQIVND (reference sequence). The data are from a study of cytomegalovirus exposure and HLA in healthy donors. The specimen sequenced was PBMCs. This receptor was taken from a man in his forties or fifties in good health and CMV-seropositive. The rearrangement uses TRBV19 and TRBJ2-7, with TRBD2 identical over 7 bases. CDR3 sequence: CASSITGGDEQYF. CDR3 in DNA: TGTGCCAGTAGTATAACTGGGGGGGACGAGCAGTACTTC. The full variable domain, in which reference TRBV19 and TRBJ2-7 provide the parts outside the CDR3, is DGGITQSPKYLFRKEGQNVTLSCEQNLNHDAMYWYRQDPGQGLRLIYYSQIVNDFQKGDIAEGYSVSREKKESFPLTVTSAQKNPTAFYLCASSITGGDEQYFGPGTRLTVT.